This T cell receptor beta chain was sequenced for a study (dated by TCRdb to the mid-2010s). A note on this clonotype: Its antigen is still unknown. Per-base quality was not reported, and no clone a single base away is much larger than it.

The germline V gene (reference sequence) provides CDR1 DFQATT and CDR2 SNEGSKA. Measured from the cysteine to the phenylalanine, the CDR3 is 11 residues long. Only the CDR3 part of the read is kept: 33 bases, read in frame from the first base. V sheds 1 base and J sheds 9 bases, leaving 6 bases between their ends. To prepare the library, RT-PCR was applied. Sequencing used an Illumina MiSeq. Starting from the raw public reads, TCRdb applied fastp trimming at Q25, assembled clones with MiXCR and retained in-frame beta chains. Each entry is one CDR3 protein sequence, shown with its most common DNA and genes. For this sample there are about 700,000 distinct CDR3 sequences; approximately 15% appear just once. The ten largest clonotypes hold 3% to 4.5% of the sample.

Sequenced sample: memory CD4+ T cells from blood. The sequence joins TRBV20-1 to TRBJ1-4, with TRBD1 as a weak D call on 5 bases. This clonotype was obtained from a female donor in good health, serving as a healthy control. The CDR3 region: CSARAGQKLFF. In nucleotide form, the sequence is TGCAGTGCTAGAGCGGGACAAAAACTGTTTTTT.